This entry concerns a single T cell receptor (beta chain). Each library started from around 15 ng of total RNA using the QIAseq Immune Repertoire TCR panel. TCRdb processed the reads anew with MiXCR; each CDR3 protein has one entry. The table has several hundred distinct CDR3 sequences, 5.5% to 7.5% seen once. The germline V and J ends were trimmed by 1 base and 5 bases, with 12 bases remaining between them. The CDR3 is 14 amino acids. Per germline, CDR1 SGHVS and CDR2 FQNEAQ. Live CD3+CD8+TCRalphabeta+ cells were sorted into four subsets by PD-1 and/or TIGIT. The data are from a study of circulating CD8 cells and anti-PD-1 response in melanoma.

The source material was CD8+ T cells from PBMCs, sampled at baseline or after one month of anti-PD-1 therapy (not recorded which). The TCR sequence derives from a human donor with melanoma. The rearrangement uses TRBV7-8 and TRBJ2-7; no clear D. The CDR3 spells CASSLGQAFNEQYF. The CDR3, as DNA: TGTGCCAGCAGCTTAGGTCAGGCTTTTAACGAGCAGTACTTC.